The 24 T cell receptor beta chains in this list originate from one sample, sequenced in a study of cytomegalovirus exposure and HLA in healthy donors. With 60 Vbeta and 13 Jbeta primers, the PCR was carried out. Produced via immunoSEQ multiplex PCR; TCRdb's table is partial and in-frame only. The sample includes 110,000 to 150,000 clones, roughly 9.4% seen only once; the top ten take 1.5% to 2%. Sequencing used PBMCs. The receptor source for this set is a male donor in good health and CMV-seronegative.

This chain links TRBV9 with TRBJ2-4; 9 nucleotides line up with TRBD2. Germline values: CDR1 SGDLS, CDR2 YYNGEE. With 0 bases clipped from V and 0 bases from J, the junction kept 10 bases outside the gene matches. The length of the CDR3 is 19 residues. CDR3 in DNA: TGTGCCAGCAGCGTAGAGGCTAGCGGGGCACTACTAGCCAAAAACATTCAGTACTTC. Amino acid sequence: CASSVEASGALLAKNIQYF.

In its sample, this clone was seen a few times. The chain couples TRBV2 to TRBJ1-1, with D uncertain. CDR1 is SNHLY and CDR2 is FYNNEI in the germline V gene. This CDR3 contains 13 residues. Trimming cost V 3 bases and J 3 bases, with 8 bases left between them. The CDR3 DNA follows: TGTGCCAGCAGTGATAGGAGGGACACTGAAGCTTTCTTT. Translation gives CASSDRRDTEAFF.

The V call is TRBV4-3, the J call TRBJ2-1, with D unclear. CDR1 and CDR2 (germline): LGHNA, YSLEER. This CDR3 contains 15 residues. V was trimmed by 4 bases and J by 2 bases, leaving 12 bases between them. The CDR3 DNA is TGCGCCAGCAGCCGAGGTCGAAGTACCTACAATGAGCAGTTCTTC. Amino acids: CASSRGRSTYNEQFF.

The V and J genes are TRBV7-2 and TRBJ2-4; 8 nucleotides align to TRBD1. Germline V gene data show CDR1 as SGHTA and CDR2 as FQGNSA. The CDR3 loop spans 16 amino acids. With 2 bases clipped from V and 3 bases from J, the junction kept 6 bases outside the gene matches. This CDR3 is CASSLKEDRDKNIQYF. DNA for the CDR3: TGTGCCAGCAGCTTAAAGGAGGACAGGGACAAAAACATTCAGTACTTC.

J is TRBJ2-7 and V is TRBV11-2; a weak D match, TRBD1 (5 bases). CDR1 and CDR2 (germline): SGHAT, FQNNGV. V was clipped by 4 bases and J by 7 bases, with 14 bases between them. This CDR3 region has 13 residues. In DNA form, the CDR3 reads TGTGCCAGCAGCTGGGGCACGGAACTGGAGCAGTACTTC. Its translation is CASSWGTELEQYF. Supplemented by reference TRBV11-2 and TRBJ2-7, the full variable domain reads EAGVAQSPRYKIIEKRQSVAFWCNPISGHATLYWYQQILGQGPKLLIQFQNNGVVDDSQLPKDRFSAERLKGVDSTLKIQPAKLEDSAVYLCASSWGTELEQYFGPGTRLTVT.

The CDR3 spells CASSRDRGNTIYF. In nucleotides, the CDR3 is TGTGCCAGCAGCAGGGACAGGGGAAACACCATATATTTT. The chain uses TRBV21-1 and TRBJ1-3; whether TRBD1, the table's D call, matches the DNA was not checked. TRBV21-1 is designated a pseudogene. The CDR3 is 13 residues long.

The table lists this clone with a few counts. This chain uses TRBV7-8 with TRBJ1-1, with D uncertain. Trimming removed 5 bases at V and 3 bases at J, with 16 bases between. Germline loops: CDR1 SGHVS, CDR2 FQNEAQ. The CDR3 has 15 residues. CDR3 loop: CASSPRYIGDTEAFF. DNA for the CDR3: TGTGCCAGCAGCCCCAGGTATATTGGCGACACTGAAGCTTTCTTT.

This clone has a handful of counts. The chain is built from TRBV5-1 and TRBJ2-1; 14 nucleotides line up with TRBD2. V dropped 4 bases and J dropped 10; count of bases not matched to a gene: 7. The CDR3 is 15 amino acids. Germline lookup yields CDR1 SGHRS and CDR2 YFSETQ. In DNA form, the CDR3 reads TGCGCCAGCAGCCCGGGACTAGCGGGAGAAGGGGAGCAGTTCTTC. Translation: CASSPGLAGEGEQFF.

This clone was recorded only once. The chain recombines TRBV7-9 with TRBJ2-3; TRBD2 matches 9 bases. Per the germline V gene, CDR1 is SEHNR and CDR2 is FQNEAQ (reference sequence). The CDR3 covers 15 residues. J was trimmed by 2 bases and V by 3 bases; bases with no gene match: 3. CDR3 protein: CASSFVAGATDTQYF. DNA for the CDR3: TGTGCCAGCAGCTTCGTAGCGGGAGCCACAGATACGCAGTATTTT.

The V and J genes are TRBV5-6 and TRBJ2-6, with D possibly matching TRBD1 (6 bases). This CDR3 has 14 residues. Deletions cut 4 bases from V and 12 bases from J, with 17 bases between. CDR1 is SGHDT and CDR2 is YYEEEE in the germline V gene. In DNA, the CDR3 is TGTGCCAGCAGCCCCCCCAGGGCACAGGGCGTCCTGACTTTC. As protein: CASSPPRAQGVLTF.

The rearrangement uses TRBV11-3 and TRBJ2-3, with D tentatively TRBD1 (5 bases). CDR3 length equals 13 residues. Trimming cost V 5 bases and J 6 bases, with 12 bases left between them. Per the germline V gene, CDR1 is SGHNT and CDR2 is YENEEA. The CDR3 here is CASSPRVADTQYF. CDR3 DNA sequence: TGTGCCAGCAGCCCCAGGGTTGCTGATACGCAGTATTTT.

V is TRBV6-5 and J is TRBJ2-2; 7 bases fit TRBD1. J lost 1 base, V lost 10 bases, and 6 bases had no gene match. Germline assignment: CDR1 MNHEY and CDR2 SVGAGI. CDR3 length: 14 residues. CDR3 sequence (DNA): TGTGCCACCAAGGACAGGTTGAACACCGGGGAGCTGTTTTTT. As protein: CATKDRLNTGELFF.

There are a few counts of this clone. At one end the junction does not follow the germline gene, possibly because of a read error. This rearrangement joins TRBV7-3 to TRBJ1-6; D is unclear. The CDR3 length is 13 residues. Germline CDR1 and CDR2: SGHTA and FQGTGA. In nucleotides, the CDR3 is TGTGCCAGCAGCTTAAGGAGCAATTCACCCCTCAACTTT. This codes for CASSLRSNSPLNF. Supplemented by reference TRBV7-3 and TRBJ1-6, the full variable domain reads GAGVSQTPSNKVTEKGKYVELRCDPISGHTALYWYRQSLGQGPEFLIYFQGTGAADDSGLPNDRFFAVRPEGSVSTLKIQRTERGDSAVYLCASSLRSNSPLNFGNGTRLTVT.

Only a few counts were recorded for this clone. V gene TRBV6-5 combines with J gene TRBJ2-7; D might be TRBD1 (5 bases). The ends were cut back, 7 bases at V and 3 bases at J, with 13 bases in the middle. CDR3 size: 13 residues. Germline lookup yields CDR1 MNHEY and CDR2 SVGAGI. The chain's CDR3 is CASKGVGFYEQYF. The CDR3 DNA reads as TGTGCCAGCAAAGGGGTGGGGTTCTACGAGCAGTACTTC.

A few counts support this clone. The V gene is TRBV4-1, the J gene TRBJ2-7; D is perhaps TRBD1 (6 bases). From germline, CDR1 is MGHRA and CDR2 YSYEKL. Trimming pared 6 bases from V and 3 bases from J, leaving 12 bases between. The CDR3 length is 13 residues. Here the CDR3 reads CASSIQGDYEQYF. CDR3 in DNA: TGCGCCAGCAGTATACAGGGAGACTACGAGCAGTACTTC.

The chain recombines TRBV7-2 with TRBJ2-7, with 10 bases lining up with TRBD1. The J segment lost 5 bases and the V segment lost 5 bases, leaving 3 bases of the junction unmatched. CDR3 size: 13 residues. CDR1 and CDR2 (germline): SGHTA, FQGNSA. CDR3 sequence (DNA): TGTGCCAGCAGCGGGGACAGGGGTCACGAGCAGTACTTC. Translating it yields CASSGDRGHEQYF. Complete variable domain (other parts from reference TRBV7-2 and TRBJ2-7): GAGVSQSPSNKVTEKGKDVELRCDPISGHTALYWYRQSLGQGLEFLIYFQGNSAPDKSGLPSDRFSAERTGGSVSTLTIQRTQQEDSAVYLCASSGDRGHEQYFGPGTRLTVT.

This clone was picked up a small number of times. The V and J genes are TRBV4-2 and TRBJ1-2; 9 bases are a match to TRBD1. The CDR3 length is 14 residues. The trim removed 7 bases at V and 6 bases at J, leaving 9 bases unmatched. The germline V gene has CDR1 LGHNA and CDR2 YNFKEQ. This CDR3 reads CASKWGQGLDGYTF. The CDR3 DNA is TGTGCCAGCAAGTGGGGACAGGGACTAGATGGCTACACCTTC.

The chain is built from TRBV5-6 and TRBJ2-1, with 11 bases fitting TRBD2. Germline trimming cut 1 base from V and 8 bases from J; bases unmatched to any gene: 5. Germline loops: CDR1 SGHDT, CDR2 YYEEEE. The CDR3 loop spans 15 amino acids. The CDR3 sequence is CASSLLAGGPHEQFF. As DNA, the CDR3 is TGTGCCAGCAGCTTGCTAGCGGGGGGCCCCCATGAGCAGTTCTTC. Supplemented by reference TRBV5-6 and TRBJ2-1, the full variable domain reads DAGVTQSPTHLIKTRGQQVTLRCSPKSGHDTVSWYQQALGQGPQFIFQYYEEEERQRGNFPDRFSGHQFPNYSSELNVNALLLGDSALYLCASSLLAGGPHEQFFGPGTRLTVL.

The genes are TRBV5-5 and TRBJ2-7, with TRBD2 as a possible D gene (7 bases). The V gene lost 6 bases and the J gene lost 6 bases, with 19 bases spanning the gap. The germline V gene encodes CDR1 SGHKS and CDR2 YYEKEE (reference sequence). This CDR3 comprises 14 residues. CDR3 amino acids: CASTPLGGALEQYF. DNA of the CDR3: TGTGCCAGCACCCCCCTAGGGGGGGCCCTCGAGCAGTACTTC.

This clone was counted between two and nine times. The rearrangement links TRBV6-1 to TRBJ2-5, with 16 bases fitting TRBD2. The length of the CDR3 is 17 residues. Losses at the gene ends were 0 bases for V and 5 bases for J; bases not matched to a gene: 3. The germline gives CDR1 MNHNS, CDR2 SASEGT. CDR3: CASSEAPGLAGGETQYF. The DNA for the CDR3 is TGTGCCAGCAGTGAAGCACCGGGACTAGCGGGGGGGGAGACCCAGTACTTC.

This clone was seen a handful of times. The CDR3 DNA sequence: TGCGCCAGCAGCCGGGGGGTCGGTTACGGCTCTGGGGCCAACGTCCTGACTTTC. Residues: CASSRGVGYGSGANVLTF. The chain recombines TRBV4-1 with TRBJ2-6; D possibly corresponds to TRBD2 (6 bases). This CDR3 is 18 amino acids long. CDR1 MGHRA and CDR2 YSYEKL come from the germline V gene. The V end was cut by 4 bases, the J end by 0 bases, with 16 bases between.

This clone was found a few times. This chain uses TRBV21-1 with TRBJ2-7; TRBD2, the table's D call, was not compared with the DNA. TRBV21-1 is labeled a pseudogene. The CDR3 has 15 residues. For the CDR3, the DNA is TGTGCCAGCAGCAAAGCGAGGGGGGGAACCTACGAGCAGTACTTC. Its translation: CASSKARGGTYEQYF.

This clone was seen a few times. Other nucleotide sequences in the sample specify the same CDR3. The J gene is TRBJ2-3, the V gene TRBV6-5; weak D call: TRBD2 (5 bases). The CDR3 runs 14 residues. Per the germline V gene, CDR1 is MNHEY and CDR2 is SVGAGI. V lost 2 bases and J 1 base, leaving 7 bases between the germline ends. CDR3 amino acids: CASSYGGGTDTQYF. CDR3 sequence (DNA): TGTGCCAGCAGTTACGGAGGAGGCACAGATACGCAGTATTTT.

There are a few counts of this clone. The chain carries TRBV5-1 and TRBJ1-1; TRBD1 is a possible D gene (5 bases). Germline V gives CDR1 SGHRS, CDR2 YFSETQ. V dropped 4 bases and J dropped 1 base, with 17 bases sitting between them. The CDR3 consists of 16 residues. The CDR3 DNA reads as TGCGCCAGCAGCGTGGATTTCGTCAGGGAGAACACTGAAGCTTTCTTT. Protein product: CASSVDFVRENTEAFF.